Below, 30 T cell receptor beta chains from the same sample are listed, as sequenced in a study of tumor and adjacent non-tumor tissue in lung cancer. RNA was extracted from bulk tissue without any cell sorting. Three rounds of nested PCR, following a modified ARM-PCR protocol, produced the TCRbeta library. TCRdb redid the calling of the multiplex PCR reads with MiXCR, one entry per CDR3 protein. Here the sample spans about 110,000 distinct CDR3 sequences, 84% being singletons. The sequenced material came from lung tumor tissue. The receptors come from a man in his sixties or seventies with non-small cell lung cancer.

This clonotype was seen at least ten times. This rearrangement joins TRBV6-6 to TRBJ1-1, with D uncertain. With 6 bases removed from V and 1 base from J, the gap between germline ends came to 21 bases. CDR3 length: 17 residues. Germline CDR1 MNHNY, CDR2 SVGAGI (reference sequence). The CDR3 sequence: CASRRNLWATTNTEAFF. The CDR3 nucleotides read TGTGCCAGCAGACGCAACCTTTGGGCGACAACGAACACTGAAGCTTTCTTT.

This clonotype has only one observation. This rearrangement joins TRBV11-2 to TRBJ1-6, with 9 bases fitting TRBD1. V lost 9 bases, J lost 10 bases, and 10 bases stayed unmatched. The CDR3 runs 14 residues. The germline gives CDR1 SGHAT, CDR2 FQNNGV. This CDR3 reads CASCLTGGESPLHF. In nucleotides, the CDR3 is TGTGCCAGTTGTTTGACAGGGGGAGAATCACCCCTCCACTTT.

Concerning this clonotype itself: One end of the junction varies from germline; a read error may be responsible. The rearrangement joins TRBV20-1 to TRBJ2-1, with D possibly being TRBD2 (6 bases). Germline CDR1 reads DFQATT; CDR2 reads SNEGSKA (reference sequence). The CDR3 loop spans 17 amino acids. CDR3 nucleotides: TGCAGTGCTAGAGATCCCAGCGGAGGGGCCGGTTGGAATGAGCAGCTCTTC. Its protein is CSARDPSGGAGWNEQLF.

In the case of this clonotype: The junction departs from the called germline gene at one end, perhaps through a read error. The chain combines TRBV12-3 or TRBV12-4 with TRBJ2-3; the match to TRBD2 covers 12 bases. The CDR3 extends over 15 amino acids. The CDR3 here is CGSMRTSGITDTQYF. The CDR3 coding sequence is TGTGGCAGCATGAGGACTAGCGGGATAACAGATACGCAGTATTTT.

This clonotype showed up just a few times. Since a much larger clone is just one base distant, this may be a read error. The chain is built from TRBV20-1 and TRBJ2-1, with TRBD2 as a possible D gene (6 bases). Germline values: CDR1 DFQATT, CDR2 SNEGSKA (reference sequence). Between the trimmed V and J ends, which lost 6 bases and 3 bases, there was a span of 21 bases. The CDR3 loop spans 16 amino acids. The DNA of the CDR3 is TGCAGTGCCCAGAGGCTAGCGAGACCCGGCTACAATGAGCAGTTCTTC. It translates to CSAQRLARPGYNEQFF.

With respect to this clonotype: A read error may produce the germline difference seen at one junction end. The chain has TRBV12-3 or TRBV12-4 and TRBJ2-5, with 9 bases lining up with TRBD2. This CDR3 has 15 amino acids. The CDR3, as DNA: TGTACCAGCAGCGGGCTAGCGGGATTGGTGGAGACTCAGTACTTC. Translating it yields CTSSGLAGLVETQYF.

With regard to this clonotype: Germline and junction disagree at one end, which may indicate a read error. The CDR3 DNA sequence: TGCGCCAGCAGGCGACTAGCGGGGTACCAAGAGACCCATTACTTC. It yields the protein CASRRLAGYQETHYF. The V call is TRBV5-1, the J call TRBJ2-5, with TRBD2 identical over 11 bases. The CDR3 runs to 15 residues. Per the germline V gene, CDR1 is SGHRS and CDR2 is YFSETQ.

In the case of this clonotype: The germline gene is not matched at one end of the junction; a read error may be the cause. The chain is built from TRBV6-1 and TRBJ1-1; unclear D gene. The CDR3 is 15 residues long. Germline values: CDR1 MNHNS, CDR2 SASEGT. CDR3 DNA: TGTGTCAGCAGTGAACGAAGGACCTTGCACACTGAAGCTTTCTTT. Amino acids: CVSSERRTLHTEAFF.

This clonotype was picked up one time. One end of the junction is discordant with germline, which a read error may explain. The V call is TRBV28, the J call TRBJ2-3; tentatively, D is TRBD1 or TRBD2 (5 bases each). Germline CDR1 is MDHEN and CDR2 is SYDVKM. There are 14 residues in the CDR3. The CDR3 DNA reads as TGTGCCAGCAGTTTTGAGGGGTCACAAGATACACAGTATTTT. Translated, it gives CASSFEGSQDTQYF.

The chain links TRBV6-2 or TRBV6-3 to TRBJ1-2, with no clear D. This CDR3 is built from 11 residues. Trimming cost V 10 bases and J 5 bases, with 11 bases left between them. Germline V lookup: CDR1 MNHEY, CDR2 SVGEGT. The CDR3 coding sequence is TGTGCCAACAGCGAGAATTATGGCTACACCTTC. Protein sequence: CANSENYGYTF.

The V and J genes are TRBV4-3 and TRBJ1-2; D not resolved. Trimming removed 3 bases at V and 4 bases at J, with 12 bases between. The CDR3 runs to 14 residues. The germline gives CDR1 LGHNA, CDR2 YSLEER. As DNA, the CDR3 is TGCGCCAGCAGCCATGCGATGGAATCCTATGGCTACACCTTC. Protein: CASSHAMESYGYTF.

This chain joins TRBV29-1 and TRBJ2-3; D might be TRBD1 or TRBD2, each matching 6 bases. The CDR3 loop spans 17 amino acids. Germline loops: CDR1 SQVTM, CDR2 ANQGSEA. V was trimmed by 8 bases and J by 2 bases, leaving 26 bases between them. CDR3 sequence reads: CSLLPYEIRGDTDTQYF. CDR3 bases: TGCAGCTTACTCCCATATGAGATAAGGGGGGACACAGATACGCAGTATTTT.

Of note for this clonotype: One junction end disagrees with the germline gene, perhaps due to a read error. The gene calls are TRBV12-3 or TRBV12-4 and TRBJ2-1; D is ambiguous. This CDR3 region has 13 residues. The CDR3 spells CASSFGMWSGQSF. CDR3 DNA sequence: TGTGCCAGCAGTTTCGGCATGTGGAGTGGGCAGTCCTTC.

To note about this clonotype: Likely a read error: the CDR3 ends without its conserved phenylalanine or tryptophan. The DNA is left out, because the CDR3 cannot be placed on it with certainty; the CDR3 is given as TCRdb lists it. V and J are TRBV20-1 and TRBJ1-2; the D call TRBD1 from the table was never checked on the DNA. The germline gives CDR1 DFQATT, CDR2 SNEGSKA (reference sequence). The CDR3 sequence runs 13 residues, both termini included. CDR3 in amino acids: CSASRGPNYGHTI.

Of note for this clonotype: The junction shows a germline mismatch at one end, possibly a read error. The rearrangement links TRBV11-2 to TRBJ1-6; no firm D call. Germline V lookup: CDR1 SGHAT, CDR2 FQNNGV. This CDR3 contains 15 residues. CDR3 nucleotide sequence: TGTGCCAGTAATTCCCAAAGCTCCTATAGTTCACCCCTCCACTTT. This gives the protein CASNSQSSYSSPLHF.

Turning to this clonotype: An end of the junction does not agree with germline; a read error may underlie this. The chain uses TRBV10-2 and TRBJ2-1; D could derive from TRBD1 or TRBD2 (5 bases each). This CDR3 is 15 amino acids long. CDR1 and CDR2 from the germline V gene are WSHSY and SAAADI. CDR3 nucleotides: TGCGCCAACAGGACCCCGGGACCCTCTTCTCATGAGCGGTCCTTC. This codes for CANRTPGPSSHERSF.

Concerning this clonotype: A much larger clone is a single base away; this may be a read error. The V and J genes are TRBV11-2 and TRBJ2-3; D gene unclear. Germline CDR1 is SGHAT and CDR2 is FQNNGV. There are 14 residues in the CDR3. The germline V and J ends were trimmed by 6 bases and 9 bases, with 19 bases remaining between them. CDR3 residues: CASRGRRESETQYF. The CDR3, as DNA: TGTGCCAGCAGGGGTAGACGTGAGTCGGAAACGCAGTATTTT.

A remark on this clonotype: The CDR3 does not end in the conserved phenylalanine or tryptophan, so this is likely a read error. The chain joins TRBV5-5 to TRBJ1-1; tentatively, D is TRBD1 (5 bases). V lost 10 bases to trimming and J lost 5 bases, with 27 bases between them. The CDR3 is 16 amino acids. Per germline, CDR1 SGHKS and CDR2 YYEKEE (reference sequence). The CDR3 DNA reads as TGTGCCGACCCATCAATTCCCCCCGGAGGGGTTACTGAAGCTTTCTCT. This codes for CADPSIPPGGVTEAFS.

V usage is TRBV13 and J usage is TRBJ1-2; D remains ambiguous. This CDR3 spans 12 amino acids. Per the germline V gene, CDR1 is PRHDT and CDR2 is FYEKMQ (reference sequence). CDR3 bases: TGTGGAAGCAGCCTCCCGGGATATGGCTACACCTTC. As protein: CGSSLPGYGYTF.

This clonotype has ten or more counts. The chain uses TRBV7-8 and TRBJ1-5; no reliable D call. The length of the CDR3 is 13 residues. Germline-derived CDR1 and CDR2 are SGHVS and FQNEAQ. V lost 2 bases and J lost 3, with 5 bases in between. CDR3 residues: CASSLNNNQPQHF. Written as DNA, the CDR3 is TGTGCCAGCAGCTTAAATAACAATCAGCCCCAGCATTTT.

This clonotype was detected once. One junction end does not reproduce the germline sequence, and a read error may be involved. The V and J genes are TRBV29-1 and TRBJ2-2; TRBD2 matches at 10 bases. The CDR3 has 14 amino acids. Germline CDR1 is SQVTM and CDR2 is ANQGSEA. The CDR3 reads CSVDVAGGTGKLFF. CDR3 bases: TGCAGCGTTGACGTAGCGGGGGGTACCGGGAAGCTGTTTTTT.

On this clonotype itself: The junction differs from germline at one of its ends, possibly a read error. This chain joins TRBV28 and TRBJ2-4, with D perhaps TRBD2 (5 bases). The CDR3 extends over 15 amino acids. Per germline, CDR1 MDHEN and CDR2 SYDVKM. CDR3 loop: CASSHFTLAQNIQYF. CDR3 in DNA: TGTGCCAGCAGTCACTTTACTCTAGCCCAAAACATTCAGTACTTC.

There are a few counts of this clonotype. Compared with germline, one end of the junction differs, possibly owing to a read error. The chain joins TRBV6-6 to TRBJ2-1; no definite D call. From germline, CDR1 is MNHNY and CDR2 SVGAGI (reference sequence). The CDR3 totals 10 residues. The CDR3 nucleotides read TGCGCCAGCGCTATCTATGAGCAGTTCTTC. It is translated as CASAIYEQFF.

The sample holds many counts of this clonotype. The rearrangement links TRBV5-4 to TRBJ1-6, with 7 bases lining up with TRBD1. V lost 4 bases, J lost 5 bases, and 6 bases stayed unmatched. There are 15 residues in the CDR3. Germline V gene lookup returns CDR1 SGHNT and CDR2 YYREEE (reference sequence). The CDR3 loop reads CASSRTGDHNSPLHF. The CDR3 nucleotides are TGTGCCAGCAGCCGAACAGGGGATCATAATTCACCCCTCCACTTT. Looking up the rest from reference TRBV5-4 and TRBJ1-6 gives the full variable domain: ETGVTQSPTHLIKTRGQQVTLRCSSQSGHNTVSWYQQALGQGPQFIFQYYREEENGRGNFPPRFSGLQFPNYSSELNVNALELDDSALYLCASSRTGDHNSPLHFGNGTRLTVT.

The chain combines TRBV14 with TRBJ2-3, with D possibly TRBD2 on 5 matching bases. In germline, CDR1 is SGHDN, CDR2 FVKESK. The CDR3 spans 15 residues. Trimming cost V 7 bases and J 2 bases, with 16 bases left between them. CDR3 DNA sequence: TGTGCCAGCACCCTGGACTCCGTTGCCACAGATACGCAGTATTTT. This gives the protein CASTLDSVATDTQYF. Full variable domain (outside the CDR3, taken from reference TRBV14 and TRBJ2-3): EAGVTQFPSHSVIEKGQTVTLRCDPISGHDNLYWYRRVMGKEIKFLLHFVKESKQDESGMPNNRFLAERTGGTYSTLKVQPAELEDSGVYFCASTLDSVATDTQYFGPGTRLTVL.

A remark on this clonotype: This may be a read error: a much more frequent sequence differs by one nucleotide. V gene TRBV28 combines with J gene TRBJ1-6; D ambiguous. The CDR3 covers 15 residues. Between the trimmed V and J ends, which lost 7 bases and 9 bases, there was a span of 19 bases. In germline, CDR1 is MDHEN, CDR2 SYDVKM. The CDR3 protein is CASTGDMAERSPLHF. CDR3 in DNA: TGTGCCAGCACAGGCGACATGGCGGAACGTTCACCCCTCCACTTT. Filled out from reference TRBV28 and TRBJ1-6, the complete variable domain reads DVKVTQSSRYLVKRTGEKVFLECVQDMDHENMFWYRQDPGLGLRLIYFSYDVKMKEKGDIPEGYSVSREKKERFSLILESASTNQTSMYLCASTGDMAERSPLHFGNGTRLTVT.

A few counts support this clonotype. This chain uses TRBV6-2 or TRBV6-3 with TRBJ1-2; D is unclear. This CDR3 comprises 11 residues. Trimming removed 7 bases at V and 8 bases at J, with 11 bases between. Looked up from germline, CDR1 is MNHEY and CDR2 is SVGEGT. The CDR3 sequence is CASNLDYGYTF. CDR3 sequence (DNA): TGTGCCAGCAATTTGGATTACGGCTACACCTTC.

Comment on this clonotype: A much larger clone differs from this one at a single base, so this may be a read error. This CDR3 reads CSAGQGVTYEQYF. CDR3 coding DNA: TGCAGTGCCGGACAGGGGGTCACCTACGAGCAGTACTTC. This chain uses TRBV20-1 with TRBJ2-7, with 10 bases identical to TRBD1. With 6 bases clipped from V and 2 bases from J, the junction kept 4 bases outside the gene matches. Germline CDR1 and CDR2: DFQATT and SNEGSKA (reference sequence). The CDR3 has 13 amino acids.

Concerning this clonotype: The conserved closing phenylalanine or tryptophan is absent in this CDR3, likely reflecting a read error. The limits of the CDR3 on the DNA are not certain, so only TCRdb's listed CDR3 is given. J is TRBJ1-2 and V is TRBV29-1. From its first to its last residue, the CDR3 has 13 amino acids. Germline V gene lookup returns CDR1 SQVTM and CDR2 ANQGSEA. Here the CDR3 reads CSVLKTGAYGYTI.

This clonotype was seen only once. The junction departs from the called germline gene at one end, perhaps through a read error. V is TRBV29-1 and J is TRBJ2-1; 7 bases fit TRBD2. Germline V gene data show CDR1 as SQVTM and CDR2 as ANQGSEA. The CDR3 has 12 residues. CDR3 nucleotides: TGTAGCGTTGGGCGGGACTACAGTGAGCACTTCTTC. Protein: CSVGRDYSEHFF.